The present T cell receptor beta chain was sequenced within a study of metastatic and nonmetastatic thyroid tumors. V shed 4 bases, J shed 5 bases, and the junction held 11 bases outside the gene matches. The CDR3 runs 15 residues. Germline V gene data show CDR1 as SNHLY and CDR2 as FYNNEI. Every patient underwent thyroid surgery untreated. TCRdb re-analyzed the PCR reads through MiXCR. The repertoire holds several thousand clones, about 24% seen once, with roughly 10% in the top ten. Regarding the study as a whole: As reported, TCR beta diversity in blood and tumor was significantly higher in malignant thyroid tumors than in benign nodules.

A remark on this clone: The antigen remains unidentified.

The sample taken for sequencing was tumor tissue. The chain employs TRBV2 and TRBJ2-7, with 7 positions matching TRBD2. The TCR sequence derives from a male donor with papillary thyroid cancer or a benign thyroid nodule (not recorded which). Some clones in this sample may be carry-over from other donors' samples. The CDR3 sequence: CASSVLPGGLNEQYF. Written as DNA, the CDR3 is TGTGCCAGCAGTGTGTTGCCGGGAGGCTTGAACGAGCAGTACTTC.